This TCR beta chain originates from a study of T-cell reconstitution after alpha-beta-depleted transplantation in children. Germline V gene lookup returns CDR1 SGHTA and CDR2 FQGNSA. Trimming took off 3 bases at V and 3 bases at J, with 12 bases between the two ends. The CDR3 is 14 residues long. For TCRbeta, the library was prepared with unique molecular identifiers. Using its own MiXCR run on the PCR reads, TCRdb lists one record per CDR3 protein. This repertoire shows some 390,000 distinct CDR3 sequences, around 21% found once; its top ten account for around 4%. A few counts support this clonotype.

This TCR was sampled from a human donor who donated a stem cell graft to a child with acute myeloid leukemia. The rearrangement uses TRBV7-2 and TRBJ2-7, with D possibly matching TRBD2 (5 bases). The sequenced sample was PBMCs from the stem cell graft donor, obtained from the stem cell graft. In DNA form, the CDR3 reads TGTGCCAGCAGCTTCCTACTCCGGGGCTACGAGCAGTACTTC. This gives the protein CASSFLLRGYEQYF. Using reference TRBV7-2 and TRBJ2-7 for the parts outside the CDR3, the full variable domain is GAGVSQSPSNKVTEKGKDVELRCDPISGHTALYWYRQSLGQGLEFLIYFQGNSAPDKSGLPSDRFSAERTGGSVSTLTIQRTQQEDSAVYLCASSFLLRGYEQYFGPGTRLTVT.